This T cell receptor beta chain was sequenced for a study of radiotherapy plus CTLA-4 blockade in lung cancer (dated by TCRdb to between 2017 and 2018). For the wider study: Among the enrolled patients, about 19% had an objective response, and approximately 33% reached disease control. Overall study results and their limits: The strongest predictors of response were reported to be early dynamic shifts in blood T cell clones along with a rise in serum interferon-beta following radiation. After treatment with radiotherapy and ipilimumab, TCR clones that originated in tumors expanded in peripheral blood.

This clone was found once. Its antigen is currently not known. Nothing much larger sits one base from this clone, and base qualities are not available. Library prep was done by the immunoSEQ multiplex PCR assay. This is the immuneACCESS table as TCRdb keeps it, with only in-frame sequences that have V and J called. A part of the clones is gone; compared with another copy, unresolved V genes explain less than half, and the rest is unexplained. In all, the sample holds around 95,000 clones, and roughly 80% of those were seen once. The top ten constitute around 0.8% of the sample. CDR3 length: 16 amino acids, cysteine to phenylalanine. The sequence is cut down to CDR3 DNA, 48 bases in frame from base 1. V loses 2 bases of germline sequence and J loses 0 bases, and the interval between the two ends is 11 bases. In this study, focal radiation therapy paired with CTLA-4 blockade (ipilimumab) was tested in patients who had chemo-refractory metastatic non-small-cell lung cancer.

The sequence was collected from a human donor with non-small cell lung cancer who had stable disease on radiotherapy plus ipilimumab. The rearranged segments are TRBV6-7 and TRBJ2-1; the D gene lacks a confident call. TRBV6-7 is given ORF status, its function remaining uncertain. This material consisted of peripheral blood, taken from a patient treated with radiotherapy plus ipilimumab. The CDR3 reads as follows: CASSYPQVSSYNEQFF. The sequenced DNA is TGTGCCAGCAGTTACCCCCAGGTGAGCTCCTACAATGAGCAGTTCTTC.